The rows below give T cell receptor beta chains drawn from one sample of a study of blood T cell repertoires in COVID-19. The repertoire was sequenced with immunoSEQ multiplex PCR; TCRdb's copy has only in-frame clones and lacks some. The sample includes about 72,000 clones, 88% of them seen just once. Sequencing used peripheral blood. All receptors come from a man in his fifties with acute or convalescent COVID-19. The CDR3 runs from the conserved cysteine through the conserved F or W. D genes are given only for firm matches.

cdr3_length: 13
v_call: TRBV11-2
d_call: TRBD1
j_call: TRBJ2-1
cdr3_aa: CASSLGTGNEQFF
cdr3_nt: TGTGCCAGCAGCTTAGGGACAGGAAATGAGCAGTTCTTC

cdr3_length: 14
v_call: TRBV7-9
d_call: .
j_call: TRBJ2-5
cdr3_aa: CASSPGSSRETQYF
cdr3_nt: TGTGCCAGCAGCCCGGGGTCCTCCAGGGAGACCCAGTACTTC

cdr3_length: 14
v_call: TRBV11-2
d_call: TRBD1
j_call: TRBJ2-5
cdr3_aa: CASSLGQGYETQYF
cdr3_nt: TGTGCCAGCAGCTTGGGACAGGGGTACGAGACCCAGTACTTC

cdr3_length: 15
v_call: TRBV10-3
d_call: .
j_call: TRBJ2-2
cdr3_aa: CAISESISGAGELFF
cdr3_nt: TGTGCCATCAGTGAGTCGATTTCAGGGGCCGGGGAGCTGTTTTTT

cdr3_length: 12
v_call: TRBV5-8
d_call: .
j_call: TRBJ2-5
cdr3_aa: CASSLRGKTQYF
cdr3_nt: TGTGCCAGCAGCTTGCGGGGAAAGACCCAGTACTTC

cdr3_length: 14
v_call: TRBV27
d_call: .
j_call: TRBJ2-5
cdr3_aa: CASSLTRNQETQYF
cdr3_nt: TGTGCCAGCAGTTTGACTAGGAACCAAGAGACCCAGTACTTC

cdr3_length: 15
v_call: TRBV6-1
d_call: .
j_call: TRBJ1-4
cdr3_aa: CASSGQVGTNEKLFF
cdr3_nt: TGTGCCAGCAGTGGACAGGTTGGGACTAATGAAAAACTGTTTTTT

cdr3_length: 18
v_call: TRBV19
d_call: TRBD1
j_call: TRBJ2-6
cdr3_aa: CASSIFGTGYLRANVLTF
cdr3_nt: TGTGCCAGTAGTATATTCGGGACAGGATACCTCCGGGCCAACGTCCTGACTTTC

cdr3_length: 16
v_call: TRBV7-7
d_call: TRBD2
j_call: TRBJ2-3
cdr3_aa: CASSPGLAGLTDTQYF
cdr3_nt: TGTGCTAGCAGCCCGGGACTAGCGGGTTTAACAGATACGCAGTATTTT

cdr3_length: 18
v_call: TRBV9
d_call: TRBD1
j_call: TRBJ2-6
cdr3_aa: CASSTDRATFSGANVLTF
cdr3_nt: TGTGCCAGCAGCACCGACAGGGCTACCTTCTCTGGGGCCAACGTCCTGACTTTC

cdr3_length: 16
v_call: TRBV9
d_call: TRBD2
j_call: TRBJ2-5
cdr3_aa: CASSPIPGGAEETQYF
cdr3_nt: TGTGCCAGCAGCCCGATCCCGGGAGGGGCTGAAGAGACCCAGTACTTC

cdr3_length: 12
v_call: TRBV6-5
d_call: TRBD1
j_call: TRBJ2-5
cdr3_aa: CASTGTEETQYF
cdr3_nt: TGTGCCAGCACCGGGACAGAAGAGACCCAGTACTTC

cdr3_length: 16
v_call: TRBV5-1
d_call: TRBD1
j_call: TRBJ1-2
cdr3_aa: CASSLRLPGQIYGYTF
cdr3_nt: TGCGCCAGCAGCTTGCGGTTGCCGGGACAGATTTATGGCTACACCTTC

cdr3_length: 15
v_call: TRBV19
d_call: .
j_call: TRBJ2-1
cdr3_aa: CASSMVTSSYNEQFF
cdr3_nt: TGTGCCAGTAGTATGGTTACAAGCTCCTACAATGAGCAGTTCTTC

cdr3_length: 14
v_call: TRBV10-1
d_call: .
j_call: TRBJ1-5
cdr3_aa: CASSGGDPRQPQHF
cdr3_nt: TGCGCCAGCAGTGGGGGGGATCCGCGCCAGCCCCAGCATTTT

cdr3_length: 14
v_call: TRBV5-4
d_call: .
j_call: TRBJ1-5
cdr3_aa: CASSLNGVNQPQHF
cdr3_nt: TGTGCCAGCAGCCTCAACGGTGTAAATCAGCCCCAGCATTTT

cdr3_length: 14
v_call: TRBV7-3
d_call: .
j_call: TRBJ2-5
cdr3_aa: CASSLGGPQETQYF
cdr3_nt: TGTGCCAGCAGCTTAGGGGGCCCCCAAGAGACCCAGTACTTC

cdr3_length: 14
v_call: TRBV18
d_call: TRBD2
j_call: TRBJ2-7
cdr3_aa: CASSPLAGGGEQYF
cdr3_nt: TGTGCCAGCTCACCACTAGCGGGGGGTGGCGAGCAGTACTTC